The 32 T cell receptor beta chains given below trace back to one sample, sequenced in a study of T cells after yellow fever vaccination. TCRdb ran MiXCR on the 5' RACE reads and lists one entry per CDR3 protein. This sample has some 250,000 distinct CDR3 sequences, with 3.6% found just once. The sequencing here drew on PBMCs, taken 15 days after the yellow fever booster vaccination. These receptors were obtained from a man between 18 and 35 years old who received the YFV17D yellow fever vaccine.

This clonotype was recorded a few times. The chain recombines TRBV15 with TRBJ2-5; the D call may be TRBD1 or TRBD2 (6 bases each). V was pared by 1 base and J by 2 bases, with 17 bases between. This CDR3 contains 17 residues. CDR1 is LNHNV and CDR2 is YYDKDF in the germline V gene (reference sequence). CDR3 DNA: TGTGCCACCAGCAGAGTAGCGTCGGGGGCCGATCAAGAGACCCAGTACTTC. Amino acids: CATSRVASGADQETQYF. Looking up the rest from reference TRBV15 and TRBJ2-5 gives the full variable domain: DAMVIQNPRYQVTQFGKPVTLSCSQTLNHNVMYWYQQKSSQAPKLLFHYYDKDFNNEADTPDNFQSRRPNTSFCFLDIRSPGLGDTAMYLCATSRVASGADQETQYFGPGTRLLVL.

Ten or more counts support this clonotype. The chain uses TRBV5-1 and TRBJ1-1; D not resolved. This CDR3 is 12 amino acids long. Germline loops: CDR1 SGHRS, CDR2 YFSETQ. The V and J ends lost 7 bases and 3 bases respectively, with 10 bases between them. Here the CDR3 DNA reads TGCGCCAGCCGGGCAGACTACACTGAAGCTTTCTTT. Amino acids: CASRADYTEAFF.

This clonotype was counted ten times or more. The V gene is TRBV7-9, the J gene TRBJ1-5; D is perhaps TRBD1 (6 bases). The germline V and J ends were trimmed by 5 bases and 2 bases, with 7 bases remaining between them. CDR1 and CDR2 (germline): SEHNR, FQNEAQ (reference sequence). This CDR3 is built from 13 residues. CDR3: CASSRTGNQPQHF. CDR3 bases: TGTGCCAGCAGCCGGACAGGCAATCAGCCCCAGCATTTT.

In this sample, this clonotype turned up many times. The chain recombines TRBV27 with TRBJ2-3; 7 positions match TRBD2. V shed 4 bases and J 5 bases; nucleotides not matched to a gene: 3. The CDR3 covers 13 residues. Germline CDR1 reads MNHEY; CDR2 reads SMNVEV (reference sequence). The CDR3 reads CASSSREGDTQYF. CDR3 nucleotides: TGTGCCAGCAGTTCCAGGGAGGGAGATACGCAGTATTTT.

This clonotype occurred many times. The DNA for the CDR3 is TGTGCCAGCAGCTTACTAGCGGGGGGGAATGAGCAGTTCTTC. Translation: CASSLLAGGNEQFF. V and J are TRBV11-1 and TRBJ2-1; TRBD2 matches at 12 bases. Germline CDR1 SGHAT, CDR2 FQDESV (reference sequence). The trim removed 2 bases at V and 7 bases at J, leaving 0 bases unmatched. This CDR3 has 14 amino acids.

This clonotype came up many times. The chain joins TRBV12-3 or TRBV12-4 to TRBJ1-1; unclear D gene. This CDR3 region has 11 residues. V gave up 7 bases and J gave up 5 bases, with 8 bases separating them. The CDR3 sequence: CASNLGTEAFF. CDR3 nucleotides: TGTGCCAGCAACCTAGGTACTGAAGCTTTCTTT.

This clonotype appeared many times. The V call is TRBV2, the J call TRBJ2-5; the D is unclear. The CDR3 is 10 amino acids. CDR1 is SNHLY, CDR2 FYNNEI, per germline. Between the trimmed V and J ends, which lost 9 bases and 2 bases, there was a span of 4 bases. CDR3: CARQQETQYF. The CDR3 coding sequence is TGTGCCAGGCAACAAGAGACCCAGTACTTC.

The rearrangement joins TRBV7-2 to TRBJ2-3; D might be TRBD2 (5 bases). Germline loops: CDR1 SGHTA, CDR2 FQGNSA. The CDR3 consists of 15 residues. V dropped 1 base and J dropped 2 bases, with 10 bases sitting between them. The CDR3 spells CASSLGAATTDTQYF. The DNA for the CDR3 is TGTGCCAGCAGCTTAGGAGCGGCTACCACAGATACGCAGTATTTT. Using reference TRBV7-2 and TRBJ2-3 for the parts outside the CDR3, the full variable domain is GAGVSQSPSNKVTEKGKDVELRCDPISGHTALYWYRQSLGQGLEFLIYFQGNSAPDKSGLPSDRFSAERTGGSVSTLTIQRTQQEDSAVYLCASSLGAATTDTQYFGPGTRLTVL.

V is TRBV20-1 and J is TRBJ2-5; D is unresolved. The germline V and J ends were trimmed by 5 bases and 0 bases, with 7 bases remaining between them. This CDR3 comprises 12 residues. Germline CDR1 reads DFQATT; CDR2 reads SNEGSKA (reference sequence). The CDR3: CSAFRDQETQYF. The CDR3 DNA is TGCAGTGCTTTCCGGGACCAAGAGACCCAGTACTTC.

At least ten counts were recorded for this clonotype. The CDR3 DNA follows: TGTGCCAGCAGCCAGGGGGCCAAAAACATTCAGTACTTC. It is translated as CASSQGAKNIQYF. The chain recombines TRBV6-5 with TRBJ2-4, with D possibly being TRBD1 (6 bases). Trimming left V 6 bases short and J 1 base short, with 7 bases between. CDR3 length: 13 amino acids. Germline V gene lookup returns CDR1 MNHEY and CDR2 SVGAGI.

The table lists this clonotype with many counts. The chain combines TRBV20-1 with TRBJ2-5; D possibly corresponds to TRBD1 (6 bases). Germline values: CDR1 DFQATT, CDR2 SNEGSKA (reference sequence). V lost 6 bases and J 2 bases, leaving 16 bases between the germline ends. The CDR3 is made up of 14 amino acids. CDR3 DNA: TGCAGTGCCCATAAATTGACAGGACAAGAGACCCAGTACTTC. This translates into CSAHKLTGQETQYF.

In this sample, this clonotype turned up many times. The chain links TRBV4-1 to TRBJ1-2; 9 positions agree with TRBD1. The CDR3 is made up of 14 amino acids. J was trimmed by 8 bases and V by 4 bases; bases with no gene match: 8. Per germline, CDR1 MGHRA and CDR2 YSYEKL. This CDR3 is CASSREGQGTGYTF. CDR3 DNA: TGCGCCAGCAGCCGAGAGGGACAGGGCACAGGCTACACCTTC.

This clonotype appeared many times. This sequence joins TRBV12-3 or TRBV12-4 and TRBJ1-2, with 10 bases aligning to TRBD1. V lost 5 bases to trimming and J lost 2 bases; unmatched junction nucleotides: 8. The CDR3 is made up of 16 amino acids. The CDR3 DNA follows: TGTGCCAGCAGTACCCCACCGGGACAGGGGAACTATGGCTACACCTTC. It codes for CASSTPPGQGNYGYTF.

This clonotype was seen many times. The chain couples TRBV20-1 to TRBJ1-1; 10 bases fit TRBD1. Germline trimming cut 5 bases from V and 5 bases from J; bases unmatched to any gene: 8. This CDR3 comprises 14 residues. Looked up from germline, CDR1 is DFQATT and CDR2 is SNEGSKA (reference sequence). The CDR3 loop reads CSALDRGLRTEAFF. CDR3 nucleotide sequence: TGCAGTGCTTTGGACAGGGGGTTAAGAACTGAAGCTTTCTTT.

This clonotype appeared many times. The chain uses TRBV6-6 and TRBJ2-1; 9 positions agree with TRBD2. Germline CDR1 is MNHNY and CDR2 is SVGAGI (reference sequence). The CDR3 length is 15 residues. Trimming took 0 bases from V and 6 from J; bases not matched to a gene: 3. For the CDR3, the DNA is TGTGCCAGCAGTTACTCGCGGGGGGGTTTCAATGAGCAGTTCTTC. Encoded protein: CASSYSRGGFNEQFF.

The sample holds many counts of this clonotype. This chain uses TRBV3-1 with TRBJ2-1; D perhaps matches TRBD2 (6 bases). CDR3 length: 14 amino acids. The germline V and J ends were trimmed by 2 bases and 7 bases, with 12 bases remaining between them. Germline CDR1 and CDR2: LGHDT and YNNKEL (reference sequence). The CDR3 DNA follows: TGTGCCAGCAGCCAAACCCCGGCGGGGAATGAGCAGTTCTTC. This gives the protein CASSQTPAGNEQFF.

Many counts were recorded for this clonotype. This sequence joins TRBV5-1 and TRBJ2-5; TRBD2 aligns across 10 bases. There are 15 residues in the CDR3. The germline V gene encodes CDR1 SGHRS and CDR2 YFSETQ. Trimming took 5 bases from V and 5 from J; bases not matched to a gene: 9. The CDR3 sequence is CASSPELAGIETQYF. The DNA for the CDR3 is TGCGCCAGCAGTCCGGAACTAGCGGGGATTGAGACCCAGTACTTC.

The chain carries TRBV19 and TRBJ1-5; D perhaps matches TRBD1 (5 bases). The length of the CDR3 is 15 residues. The V end lost 3 bases, the J end lost 2 bases, and 11 bases lay between the germline ends. Germline V lookup: CDR1 LNHDA, CDR2 SQIVND (reference sequence). The CDR3 protein is CASSIQGRGNQPQHF. The DNA of the CDR3 is TGTGCCAGTAGTATCCAGGGCAGGGGCAATCAGCCCCAGCATTTT.

Ten or more counts support this clonotype. The genes are TRBV5-1 and TRBJ2-3, with 12 bases lining up with TRBD2. Germline V lookup: CDR1 SGHRS, CDR2 YFSETQ. The CDR3 runs 16 residues. Losses at the gene ends were 4 bases for V and 2 bases for J; bases not matched to a gene: 5. For the CDR3, the DNA is TGCGCCAGCAGCCCAAGGACTAGCGGGGCCACAGATACGCAGTATTTT. Translated: CASSPRTSGATDTQYF.

This clonotype occurred many times. The V and J genes are TRBV5-1 and TRBJ2-3; TRBD1 might be the D (6 bases). The ends were cut back, 4 bases at V and 2 bases at J, with 17 bases in the middle. The CDR3 length is 16 residues. CDR1 is SGHRS and CDR2 is YFSETQ in the germline V gene. The CDR3 DNA reads TGCGCCAGCAGCCGACGAGCCCGGGACAACACAGATACGCAGTATTTT. Translating it yields CASSRRARDNTDTQYF.

This clonotype was detected ten times or more. This chain joins TRBV6-5 and TRBJ1-1, with TRBD1 identical over 7 bases. Germline trimming cut 0 bases from V and 0 bases from J; bases unmatched to any gene: 7. The CDR3 contains 17 residues. Germline assignment: CDR1 MNHEY and CDR2 SVGAGI. The chain's CDR3 is CASSYSRRGQLNTEAFF. In nucleotides, the CDR3 is TGTGCCAGCAGTTACTCGAGGCGGGGACAGCTGAACACTGAAGCTTTCTTT.

By share of the sample, this clonotype is medium-sized. The genes are TRBV5-8 and TRBJ1-2; D may be TRBD1 (5 bases). Germline values: CDR1 SGHTS, CDR2 YDEGEE. V was pared by 1 base and J by 8 bases, with 12 bases between. This CDR3 has 13 residues. The CDR3 here is CASSLYAGPGYTF. The CDR3 DNA reads as TGTGCCAGCAGCTTGTACGCAGGGCCAGGCTACACCTTC. Full variable domain (rest looked up from reference TRBV5-8 and TRBJ1-2): EAGVTQSPTHLIKTRGQQATLRCSPISGHTSVYWYQQALGLGLQFLLWYDEGEERNRGNFPPRFSGRQFPNYSSELNVNALELEDSALYLCASSLYAGPGYTFGSGTRLTVV.

The table lists this clonotype with many counts. The CDR3 loop is CASSPSTGYGYGYTF. CDR3 sequence (DNA): TGTGCCAGCAGCCCCTCGACAGGGTATGGCTATGGCTACACCTTC. The V call is TRBV7-6, the J call TRBJ1-2; 7 bases are shared with TRBD1. Trimming cost V 5 bases and J 4 bases; bases outside gene matches: 10. Germline V gene sequence: CDR1 SGHVS, CDR2 FNYEAQ. CDR3 length: 15 residues.

The rearrangement uses TRBV5-1 and TRBJ1-5; tentative D call: TRBD1 (6 bases). In germline, CDR1 is SGHRS, CDR2 YFSETQ. CDR3 length: 15 amino acids. Trimming removed 0 bases from V and 5 bases from J, with 12 bases in between. Written as DNA, the CDR3 is TGCGCCAGCAGCTTGGGACTTGGGACACATCAGCCCCAGCATTTT. Its translation is CASSLGLGTHQPQHF.

This clonotype was recorded at least ten times. The chain couples TRBV5-1 to TRBJ2-2; 8 bases align to TRBD1. V dropped 2 bases and J dropped 8; count of bases not matched to a gene: 8. Germline V gives CDR1 SGHRS, CDR2 YFSETQ. The CDR3 loop spans 15 amino acids. The CDR3 sequence is CASSFRDRSAGELFF. CDR3 nucleotide sequence: TGCGCCAGCAGCTTCCGGGACAGGTCAGCGGGGGAGCTGTTTTTT.

In this sample, this clonotype turned up a few times. J is TRBJ1-5 and V is TRBV4-3; D is uncertain. The CDR3 runs to 13 residues. V gave up 0 bases and J gave up 7 bases, with 7 bases separating them. Germline CDR1 reads LGHNA; CDR2 reads YSLEER. This CDR3 reads CASSQDGEQPQHF. DNA for the CDR3: TGCGCCAGCAGCCAAGACGGGGAACAGCCCCAGCATTTT.

This clonotype was observed many times. The chain links TRBV12-3 or TRBV12-4 to TRBJ1-5, with unresolved D. With 6 bases removed from V and 1 base from J, the gap between germline ends came to 7 bases. There are 13 residues in the CDR3. The CDR3 DNA sequence: TGTGCCAGCAGAAGTAGAAGCAATCAGCCCCAGCATTTT. It yields the protein CASRSRSNQPQHF.

This clonotype came up many times. This chain connects TRBV7-3 to TRBJ2-2; D is uncertain. Germline assignment: CDR1 SGHTA and CDR2 FQGTGA. This CDR3 is built from 15 residues. Trimming cost V 5 bases and J 0 bases, with 10 bases left between them. The CDR3 coding sequence is TGTGCCAGCAGCCCCCGATTCACGAACACCGGGGAGCTGTTTTTT. Protein sequence: CASSPRFTNTGELFF.

This clonotype appeared many times. This chain connects TRBV7-9 to TRBJ1-1; D is possibly TRBD1 (5 bases). The germline V and J ends were trimmed by 3 bases and 4 bases, with 12 bases remaining between them. Germline CDR1 and CDR2: SEHNR and FQNEAQ (reference sequence). The CDR3 totals 14 residues. This CDR3 is CASSLFRDRTEAFF. The CDR3, as DNA: TGTGCCAGCAGCTTGTTCCGGGACCGCACTGAAGCTTTCTTT.

This clonotype was counted ten times or more. The chain recombines TRBV7-2 with TRBJ2-7; D perhaps matches TRBD1 (5 bases). V lost 1 base to trimming and J lost 2 bases, with 15 bases between them. Germline V CDR1 and CDR2: SGHTA, FQGNSA. The CDR3 totals 16 residues. The CDR3 DNA reads TGTGCCAGCAGCTTAGTAGCCAGGGCAACGGCCTACGAGCAGTACTTC. This codes for CASSLVARATAYEQYF. The full variable domain, rest sourced from reference TRBV7-2 and TRBJ2-7, is GAGVSQSPSNKVTEKGKDVELRCDPISGHTALYWYRQSLGQGLEFLIYFQGNSAPDKSGLPSDRFSAERTGGSVSTLTIQRTQQEDSAVYLCASSLVARATAYEQYFGPGTRLTVT.

This clonotype has at least ten counts. V and J are TRBV6-5 and TRBJ2-7, with TRBD1 matching over 9 bases. This CDR3 contains 15 residues. The junction had 2 bases not matched to a gene; V was cut back by 0 bases and J by 2 bases. The germline gives CDR1 MNHEY, CDR2 SVGAGI. The CDR3 DNA reads TGTGCCAGCAGTTACTCGGGGACAGGGCCCTACGAGCAGTACTTC. Protein sequence: CASSYSGTGPYEQYF.

This clonotype was counted once. This may arise from a read error, as a much more abundant clone is one base away. This chain connects TRBV10-3 to TRBJ2-7, with D possibly being TRBD1 (5 bases). CDR3 length equals 13 residues. Germline V CDR1 and CDR2: ENHRY, SYGVKD. In DNA form, the CDR3 reads TGTGCCATCTGTGAGACAGTTAACTACGAGCAGTACGTC. Amino acids: CAICETVNYEQYV.